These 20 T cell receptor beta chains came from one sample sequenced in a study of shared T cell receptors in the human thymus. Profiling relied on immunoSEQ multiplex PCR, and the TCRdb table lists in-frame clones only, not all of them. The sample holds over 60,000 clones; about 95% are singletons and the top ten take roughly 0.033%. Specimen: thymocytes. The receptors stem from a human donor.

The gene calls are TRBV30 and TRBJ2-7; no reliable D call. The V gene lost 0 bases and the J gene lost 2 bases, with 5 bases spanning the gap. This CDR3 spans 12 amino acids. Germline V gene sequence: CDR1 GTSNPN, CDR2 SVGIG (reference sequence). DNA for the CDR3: TGTGCCTGGAGTGTTGGGGCCTACGAGCAGTACTTC. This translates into CAWSVGAYEQYF.

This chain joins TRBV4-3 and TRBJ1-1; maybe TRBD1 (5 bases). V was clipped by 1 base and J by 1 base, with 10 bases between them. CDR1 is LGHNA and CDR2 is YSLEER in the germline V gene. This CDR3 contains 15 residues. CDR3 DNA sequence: TGCGCCAGCAGCCAAGGAAACCAGGGGAACACTGAAGCTTTCTTT. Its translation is CASSQGNQGNTEAFF.

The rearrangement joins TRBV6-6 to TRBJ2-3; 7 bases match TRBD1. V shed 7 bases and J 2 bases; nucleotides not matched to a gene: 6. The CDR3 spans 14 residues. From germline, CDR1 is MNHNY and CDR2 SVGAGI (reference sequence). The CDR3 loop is CASIRDRITDTQYF. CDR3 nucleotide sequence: TGTGCCAGCATCCGGGACAGAATCACAGATACGCAGTATTTT.

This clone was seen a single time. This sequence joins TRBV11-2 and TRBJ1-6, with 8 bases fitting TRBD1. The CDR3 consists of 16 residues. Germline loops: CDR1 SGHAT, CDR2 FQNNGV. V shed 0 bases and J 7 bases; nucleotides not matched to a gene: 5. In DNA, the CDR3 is TGTGCCAGCAGCTTAGACCGGACAGGGTCGAATTCACCCCTCCACTTT. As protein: CASSLDRTGSNSPLHF.

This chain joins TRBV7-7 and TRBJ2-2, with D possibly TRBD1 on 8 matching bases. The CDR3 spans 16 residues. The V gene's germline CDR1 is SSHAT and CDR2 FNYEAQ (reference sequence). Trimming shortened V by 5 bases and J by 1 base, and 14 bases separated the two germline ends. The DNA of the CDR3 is TGTGCCAGCAGCCGAGCGGGGACAGGGAACACCGGGGAGCTGTTTTTT. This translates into CASSRAGTGNTGELFF.

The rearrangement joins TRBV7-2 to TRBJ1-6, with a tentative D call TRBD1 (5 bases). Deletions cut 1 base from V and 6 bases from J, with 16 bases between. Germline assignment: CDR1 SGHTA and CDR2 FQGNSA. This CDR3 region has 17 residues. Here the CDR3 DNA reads TGTGCCAGCAGCTTAGGGGTCGGGGGGGTCATTAATTCACCCCTCCACTTT. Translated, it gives CASSLGVGGVINSPLHF.

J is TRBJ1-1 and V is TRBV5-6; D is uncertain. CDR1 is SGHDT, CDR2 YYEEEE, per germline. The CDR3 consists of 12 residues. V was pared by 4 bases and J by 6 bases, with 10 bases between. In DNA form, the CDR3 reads TGTGCCAGCAGCCTAGGTAGGTCTGAAGCTTTCTTT. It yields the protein CASSLGRSEAFF.

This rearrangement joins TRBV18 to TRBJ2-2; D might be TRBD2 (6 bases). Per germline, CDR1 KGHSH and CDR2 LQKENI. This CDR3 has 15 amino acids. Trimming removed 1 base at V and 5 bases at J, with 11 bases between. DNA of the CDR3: TGTGCCAGCTCACCACAGGGGAGGTCGACCGGGGAGCTGTTTTTT. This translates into CASSPQGRSTGELFF.

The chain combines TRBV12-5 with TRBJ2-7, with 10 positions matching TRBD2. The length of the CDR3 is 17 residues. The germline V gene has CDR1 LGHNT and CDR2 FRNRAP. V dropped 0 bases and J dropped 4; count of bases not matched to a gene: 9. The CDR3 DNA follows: TGTGCTAGTGGTTTGGTACGGGAAGCGGGGGGGCCTTACGAGCAGTACTTC. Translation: CASGLVREAGGPYEQYF. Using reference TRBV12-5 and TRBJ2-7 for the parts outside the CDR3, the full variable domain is DARVTQTPRHKVTEMGQEVTMRCQPILGHNTVFWYRQTMMQGLELLAYFRNRAPLDDSGMPKDRFSAEMPDATLATLKIQPSEPRDSAVYFCASGLVREAGGPYEQYFGPGTRLTVT.

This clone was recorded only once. The CDR3 DNA sequence: TGTGCCAGCAGTGAATGGATCGCGAGCTCCTATAATTCACCCCTCCACTTT. The encoded protein is CASSEWIASSYNSPLHF. J is TRBJ1-6 and V is TRBV2; D gene ambiguous. The germline V gene encodes CDR1 SNHLY and CDR2 FYNNEI. CDR3 length: 17 residues. With 2 bases removed from V and 0 bases from J, the gap between germline ends came to 11 bases.

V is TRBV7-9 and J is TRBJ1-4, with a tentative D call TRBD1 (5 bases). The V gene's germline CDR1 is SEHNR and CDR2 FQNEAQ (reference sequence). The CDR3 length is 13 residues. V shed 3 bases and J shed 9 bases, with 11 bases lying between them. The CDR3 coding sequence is TGTGCCAGCAGCTTCTGGGGGAGGAAAAAACTGTTTTTT. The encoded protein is CASSFWGRKKLFF.

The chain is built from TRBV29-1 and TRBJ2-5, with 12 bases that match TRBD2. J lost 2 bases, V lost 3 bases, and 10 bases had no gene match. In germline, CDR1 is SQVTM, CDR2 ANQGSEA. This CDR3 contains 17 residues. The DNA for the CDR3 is TGCAGCGTTGATGAAACTAGCGGGGGGCCGACTCAAGAGACCCAGTACTTC. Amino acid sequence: CSVDETSGGPTQETQYF.

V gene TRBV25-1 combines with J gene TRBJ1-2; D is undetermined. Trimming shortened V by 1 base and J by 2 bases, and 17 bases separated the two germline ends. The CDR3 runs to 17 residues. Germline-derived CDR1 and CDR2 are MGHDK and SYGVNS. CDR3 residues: CASSESPGPTLNYGYTF. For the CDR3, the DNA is TGTGCCAGCAGTGAATCGCCAGGTCCTACCCTAAACTATGGCTACACCTTC.

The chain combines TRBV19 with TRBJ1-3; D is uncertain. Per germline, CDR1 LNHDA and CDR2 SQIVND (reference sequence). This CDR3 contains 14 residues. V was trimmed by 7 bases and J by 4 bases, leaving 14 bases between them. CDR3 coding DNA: TGTGCCAGTACTGACCCCCAGAGAGGAAACACCATATATTTT. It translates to CASTDPQRGNTIYF.

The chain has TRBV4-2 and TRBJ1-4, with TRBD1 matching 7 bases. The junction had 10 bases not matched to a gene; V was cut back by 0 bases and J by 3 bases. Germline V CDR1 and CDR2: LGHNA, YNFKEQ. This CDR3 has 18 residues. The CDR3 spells CASSQDLRGRESNEKLFF. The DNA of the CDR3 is TGTGCCAGCAGCCAAGATTTGAGGGGGCGCGAGTCTAATGAAAAACTGTTTTTT.

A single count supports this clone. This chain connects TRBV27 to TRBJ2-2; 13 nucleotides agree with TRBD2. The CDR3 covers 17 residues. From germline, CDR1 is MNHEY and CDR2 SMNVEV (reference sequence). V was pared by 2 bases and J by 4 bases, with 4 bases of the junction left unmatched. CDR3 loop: CASSLTSGGAATGELFF. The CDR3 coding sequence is TGTGCCAGCAGTTTAACTAGCGGGGGGGCAGCCACCGGGGAGCTGTTTTTT.

The CDR3 loop reads CASRSTEDKEYF. CDR3 sequence (DNA): TGTGCCAGCAGATCGACCGAAGATAAGGAGTATTTT. This chain connects TRBV7-6 to TRBJ2-3, with D uncertain. With 6 bases removed from V and 13 bases from J, the gap between germline ends came to 17 bases. This CDR3 is built from 12 residues. Germline lookup yields CDR1 SGHVS and CDR2 FNYEAQ.

The CDR3 bases are TGTGCCAGCAGTTATCATAAAGGAGGGTACGACAATGAGCAGTTCTTC. It translates to CASSYHKGGYDNEQFF. V gene TRBV6-5 combines with J gene TRBJ2-1, with D possibly TRBD2 on 6 matching bases. The V end was cut by 3 bases, the J end by 5 bases, with 17 bases between. The CDR3 extends over 16 amino acids. The germline V gene has CDR1 MNHEY and CDR2 SVGAGI.

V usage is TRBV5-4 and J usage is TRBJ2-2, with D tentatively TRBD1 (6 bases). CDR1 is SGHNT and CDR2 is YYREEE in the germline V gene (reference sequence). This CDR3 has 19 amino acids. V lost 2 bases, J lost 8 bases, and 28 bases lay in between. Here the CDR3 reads CASSFHPVDNRAEGGELFF. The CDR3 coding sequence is TGTGCCAGCAGCTTTCACCCCGTCGACAACAGGGCTGAAGGAGGGGAGCTGTTTTTT.

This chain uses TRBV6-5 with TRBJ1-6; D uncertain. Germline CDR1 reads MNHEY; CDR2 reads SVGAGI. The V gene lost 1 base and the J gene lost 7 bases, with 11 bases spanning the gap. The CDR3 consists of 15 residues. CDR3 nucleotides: TGTGCCAGCAGTTACTTGAGGGTAGAGAATTCACCCCTCCACTTT. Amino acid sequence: CASSYLRVENSPLHF.